Listed below are T cell receptor beta chains from one sample, sequenced in a study of circulating CD8 cells and anti-PD-1 response in melanoma. One entry per CDR3 protein, called by TCRdb with MiXCR from the reads. This table has about 410 distinct CDR3 sequences, 4.7% appearing once. The sequencing used CD8+ T cells from PBMCs, collected at baseline or after one month of anti-PD-1 therapy (not recorded which). The receptors were sampled from a human donor with melanoma. The CDR3 runs from the conserved cysteine through the conserved F or W. The D gene is left open where the match is weak. The size entry gives once, few or many counts, or a class when the clone is expanded.

V gene	J gene	D gene	clone size	CDR3 protein	CDR3 DNA
TRBV10-3	TRBJ2-7	TRBD2	large	CAISPLATLYEQYF	TGTGCCATCAGTCCACTAGCGACCCTCTACGAGCAGTACTTC
TRBV19	TRBJ1-6	.	medium-sized	CASSPTRSFSSYNSPLHF	TGTGCCAGTAGTCCGACCCGCAGTTTCAGCTCCTATAATTCACCCCTCCACTTT
TRBV19	TRBJ2-1	TRBD2	large	CASSPLAGVNEQFF	TGTGCCAGTAGCCCACTAGCGGGAGTCAATGAGCAGTTCTTC
TRBV29-1	TRBJ1-4	TRBD1	large	CSVTGQASNEKLFF	TGCAGCGTAACCGGACAGGCCTCCAACGAAAAACTGTTTTTT
TRBV19	TRBJ2-1	TRBD1	large	CASSMDRGLNEQFF	TGTGCCAGTAGTATGGACAGGGGGCTGAATGAGCAGTTCTTC
TRBV28	TRBJ2-7	.	few	CASTGGAFYEQYF	TGTGCCAGCACAGGAGGAGCCTTCTACGAGCAGTACTTC
TRBV27	TRBJ2-3	TRBD1	large	CASSWDRGFTDTQYF	TGTGCCAGCAGTTGGGACAGGGGGTTTACAGATACGCAGTATTTT
TRBV20-1	TRBJ1-1	.	medium-sized	CSARSNEAFF	TGCAGTGCCAGATCAAATGAAGCTTTCTTT
TRBV2	TRBJ1-4	.	large	CASSEGRTTNEKLFF	TGTGCCAGCAGTGAAGGCAGGACAACTAATGAAAAACTGTTTTTT
TRBV6-4	TRBJ2-3	.	large	CASSDGEGGTDTQYF	TGTGCCAGCAGTGATGGAGAGGGCGGCACAGATACGCAGTATTTT
TRBV28	TRBJ2-2	.	medium-sized	CASSLFGSGANTGELFF	TGTGCCAGCAGTCTATTCGGGTCAGGAGCGAACACCGGGGAGCTGTTTTTT
TRBV19	TRBJ2-7	.	large	CASSIVSEGNEQYF	TGTGCCAGTAGTATCGTCTCCGAGGGAAACGAGCAGTACTTC
TRBV12-3/TRBV12-4	TRBJ1-4	TRBD1	medium-sized	CASSSTGGWTNEKLFF	TGTGCCAGCAGTTCGACAGGGGGGTGGACTAATGAAAAACTGTTTTTT
TRBV6-6	TRBJ2-7	.	large	CASSYSEPLPEQYF	TGTGCCAGCAGTTACTCCGAACCTCTACCCGAGCAGTACTTC
TRBV19	TRBJ2-3	.	medium-sized	CASSMGGGTDTQYF	TGTGCCAGTAGTATGGGTGGCGGAACAGATACGCAGTATTTT
TRBV20-1	TRBJ1-6	.	large	CSARDRLESSPLHF	TGCAGTGCTAGAGATAGGCTGGAAAGCTCACCCCTCCACTTT
TRBV29-1	TRBJ2-3	TRBD2	medium-sized	CSVEDAGDSTDTQYF	TGCAGCGTTGAAGACGCGGGAGACTCGACAGATACGCAGTATTTT
TRBV4-1	TRBJ1-2	.	large	CASSQDVRRGDYGYTF	TGCGCCAGCAGCCAAGACGTCCGGAGGGGTGACTATGGCTACACCTTC
TRBV27	TRBJ2-7	TRBD2	large	CASRGTSGNGEQYF	TGTGCCAGCAGAGGGACTAGCGGGAATGGAGAGCAGTACTTC
TRBV30	TRBJ2-1	.	large	CAWDEQFF	TGTGCCTGGGATGAGCAGTTCTTC
TRBV5-1	TRBJ2-7	.	few	CASSFDLDYEQYF	TGCGCCAGCAGCTTTGACCTAGACTACGAGCAGTACTTC
TRBV7-3	TRBJ2-5	TRBD1	large	CASSLVGGDETQYF	TGTGCCAGCAGCTTAGTAGGGGGCGATGAGACCCAGTACTTC
TRBV19	TRBJ1-2	TRBD1	large	CASSIGTVANYGYTF	TGTGCCAGTAGTATCGGGACAGTAGCTAACTATGGCTACACCTTC
TRBV5-8	TRBJ2-1	.	medium-sized	CASSLSNEQFF	TGTGCCAGCAGCTTAAGCAATGAGCAGTTCTTC
TRBV19	TRBJ2-2	.	medium-sized	CASSMSTAGELFF	TGTGCCAGTAGTATGTCGACGGCCGGGGAGCTGTTTTTT
TRBV19	TRBJ1-2	.	few	CASTGKTYGYTF	TGTGCCAGTACCGGTAAGACCTATGGCTACACCTTC
TRBV19	TRBJ1-5	TRBD1	medium-sized	CASSNTGGPEIQHF	TGTGCCAGTAGTAACACAGGGGGCCCGGAGATCCAGCATTTT
TRBV12-3/TRBV12-4	TRBJ2-5	TRBD1	large	CASSPLTGLGETQYF	TGTGCCAGCAGTCCCCTGACAGGGTTAGGAGAGACCCAGTACTTC
TRBV7-9	TRBJ1-6	.	large	CASSILPTGPNSPLHF	TGTGCCAGCAGCATACTACCGACAGGACCTAATTCACCCCTCCACTTT
TRBV11-3	TRBJ2-1	TRBD2	medium-sized	CASSFGLAGAQFF	TGTGCCAGCAGCTTCGGACTAGCGGGGGCGCAGTTCTTC
TRBV2	TRBJ2-3	.	medium-sized	CASPRDSTDTQYF	TGTGCCAGTCCCCGGGACAGCACAGATACGCAGTATTTT
TRBV10-3	TRBJ2-7	.	large	CAISDGGYEQYF	TGTGCCATCAGTGATGGAGGATACGAGCAGTACTTC
TRBV19	TRBJ1-5	TRBD1	large	CASTSGGNSNQPQHF	TGTGCCAGTACCTCAGGGGGAAATAGCAATCAGCCCCAGCATTTT
TRBV28	TRBJ1-2	.	large	CASSPGYYGYTF	TGTGCCAGCAGCCCCGGGTACTATGGCTACACCTTC
TRBV19	TRBJ2-7	.	medium-sized	CASTPARGSYEQYF	TGTGCCAGTACCCCCGCAAGGGGTTCCTACGAGCAGTACTTC
TRBV7-2	TRBJ1-2	.	large	CASSSGVNYGYTF	TGTGCCAGCAGTTCCGGGGTGAACTATGGCTACACCTTC
TRBV28	TRBJ2-2	TRBD2	large	CASSNIAGGLTGELFF	TGTGCCAGCAGTAATATAGCGGGGGGGCTCACCGGGGAGCTGTTTTTT
TRBV20-1	TRBJ2-1	.	large	CSASQFGGPSYNEQFF	TGCAGTGCTAGTCAGTTCGGGGGCCCGTCCTACAATGAGCAGTTCTTC
TRBV27	TRBJ2-7	TRBD1	medium-sized	CASSLSGTGGYEQYF	TGTGCCAGCAGTTTATCCGGGACAGGGGGCTACGAGCAGTACTTC
TRBV5-6	TRBJ2-3	.	medium-sized	CASSLDRSSDTQYF	TGTGCCAGCAGCTTGGACAGGTCTTCAGATACGCAGTATTTT
TRBV7-2	TRBJ2-3	.	large	CASSSSPAPTDTQYF	TGTGCCAGCAGCTCATCGCCTGCCCCCACAGATACGCAGTATTTT
TRBV29-1	TRBJ1-1	.	large	CSVRNTEAFF	TGCAGCGTAAGGAACACTGAAGCTTTCTTT
TRBV20-1	TRBJ2-4	.	large	CSALHGAKNIQYF	TGCAGTGCCCTTCACGGAGCCAAAAACATTCAGTACTTC
TRBV27	TRBJ2-1	.	large	CASRSEIYNEQFF	TGTGCCAGCAGATCAGAAATTTACAATGAGCAGTTCTTC
TRBV12-3/TRBV12-4	TRBJ2-1	TRBD2	large	CASSAPGLASNEQFF	TGTGCCAGCAGTGCCCCGGGACTAGCGAGCAATGAGCAGTTCTTC
TRBV7-9	TRBJ2-7	.	medium-sized	CASSLGGDGRYEQYF	TGTGCCAGCAGCTTAGGGGGGGACGGCAGGTACGAGCAGTACTTC
TRBV19	TRBJ2-3	TRBD1	medium-sized	CASSVTGANTQYF	TGTGCCAGTAGTGTGACAGGGGCAAATACGCAGTATTTT
TRBV19	TRBJ2-3	.	medium-sized	CASSIASPDTQYF	TGTGCCAGTAGTATCGCTAGCCCAGATACGCAGTATTTT
TRBV28	TRBJ2-7	TRBD1	medium-sized	CASSRGQGTTYEQYF	TGTGCCAGCAGCCGGGGACAGGGCACTACCTACGAGCAGTACTTC
TRBV11-2	TRBJ2-7	TRBD1	large	CASSSEDRGLNEQYF	TGTGCCAGCAGCTCTGAAGACAGGGGGCTAAACGAGCAGTACTTC
TRBV11-2	TRBJ2-7	.	large	CASSLGRFSAYEQYF	TGTGCCAGCAGCTTAGGAAGGTTTAGCGCGTACGAGCAGTACTTC
TRBV29-1	TRBJ2-7	TRBD2	large	CSVAGTSEHSYEQYF	TGCAGCGTTGCCGGGACTAGCGAACACTCCTACGAGCAGTACTTC
TRBV12-3/TRBV12-4	TRBJ2-3	.	large	CASSLPLGGGGRLTDTQYF	TGTGCCAGCAGTTTACCATTGGGAGGCGGGGGCCGCCTCACAGATACGCAGTATTTT
TRBV4-2	TRBJ2-4	TRBD1	large	CASSQGDSMVKNIQYF	TGTGCCAGCAGCCAAGGGGACAGCATGGTCAAAAACATTCAGTACTTC